This T cell receptor (beta chain) was captured by sequencing in a study of blood T cell repertoires in COVID-19. Looking at the study overall: Specimens from acute and convalescent COVID-19 originated in the United States, Italy and Spain. In each case, the material was cDNA or gDNA derived from T cells, B-cell-depleted T cells, or PBMCs.

Authors' data handling: Reference gene primers were amplified, and this amplification served to estimate nucleated cell counts. Libraries were prepared by immunoSEQ multiplex PCR; TCRdb keeps only in-frame clonotypes and omits some of them. V, J and clone size derive from that table, while D and trimming were established from the DNA sequence. Of just under 80,000 clones listed, 88% are singletons. The V gene's germline CDR1 is LGHNA and CDR2 YSLEER. V dropped 0 bases and J dropped 2 bases, with 11 bases sitting between them. The CDR3 length is 15 residues. This receptor was taken from a human donor in a cohort sampled during active COVID-19. Sequenced sample: peripheral blood. V is TRBV4-3 and J is TRBJ2-7; no clear D. The CDR3 DNA reads as TGCGCCAGCAGCCAAGAGCTGAAGCAACCCTACGAGCAGTACTTC. As protein: CASSQELKQPYEQYF.